This entry is about one T cell receptor beta chain. This clonotype appeared a few times. Its antigen target is currently unknown. No qualities accompany the bases; no much larger clone lies one base away. Reading the label with the study, this specimen's treatment or condition is: live attenuated yellow fever vaccine strain. At every blood-draw timepoint, two biological replicates of bulk PBMCs were collected. PBMCs were isolated from peripheral blood using a standard Ficoll-Paque protocol. TriZol was used to extract RNA from bulk PBMCs, CD4 and CD8 fractions, and dextramer-positive and dextramer-negative fractions. This sample is drawn from a study of T cells after yellow fever vaccination (dated by TCRdb to the late 2010s). As for the study more broadly: Libraries from fractions with low cell numbers were prepared with the SMART-Seq v4 Ultra Low Input RNA kit. To follow T-cell clones before and after both primary and booster YFV17D yellow fever vaccination, bulk TCR alpha and beta repertoires underwent longitudinal sequencing. Two healthy male donors, one aged 18 to 30 and one aged 30 to 40 years, made up the cohort. Blood was collected at multiple timepoints before and after primary and secondary immunization, and bulk PBMC replicates and cell subsets were isolated.

V is cut by 3 bases and J by 1 base, and the space between the germline ends is 12 bases. From the cysteine up to the phenylalanine, the CDR3 has a length of 14 residues. Only CDR3 DNA remains: 42 bases, in frame from the first base. The germline V gene (reference sequence) specifies DFQATT as CDR1 and SNEGSKA as CDR2. TCR cDNA was synthesized by 5'RACE template switching, through which a universal primer site and unique molecular identifiers were introduced. Priming for cDNA synthesis came from both the TCR alpha and TCR beta constant segments. Libraries were amplified in two PCR steps, with sample barcodes and sequencing adapters added in the second step. Sequencing of libraries was done on Illumina HiSeq 2500 (2x100 bp) or NovaSeq (2x150 bp). Regarding the original processing steps: Demultiplexing of reads and collapsing into UMI consensus sequences were performed with MIGEC, and V(D)J alignment was carried out with MiXCR. Clonotypes responding to the vaccine were identified with edgeR on replicate PBMC samples, with the criteria of FDR below 0.01 and a log2 fold change above 5 up to day 15. CD4 or CD8 identity was assigned to each bulk clonotype according to whether the clonotype was present at higher abundance in the sequenced CD4 repertoire or the sequenced CD8 repertoire. The raw public reads went through TCRdb reprocessing: fastp at Q25, MiXCR clone calling, in-frame beta chains kept. For every CDR3 protein sequence, its rows merge into one entry that carries the most common genes and DNA. TCRdb, not the original authors, processed these V and J calls. Here the sample has some 560,000 distinct CDR3 sequences; over 15% occur a single time. Jointly, the top ten make up approximately 15% of the sample.

Overall study results and their limits: The secondary T-cell response was weaker than the primary response but faster, peaking on day 5 instead of day 15. The study included only a couple of donors, which limits how far the findings can be generalized. After the booster, most of the clones that had expanded following primary vaccination were detected again (about 95% of CD4 and around 87% of CD8), which suggests that memory was broadly maintained. A small fraction of clonotypes showed up in both the CD4 and CD8 compartments, probably as a result of convergent recombination. FACS-sorted repertoires could contain abundant contaminating clonotypes from the bulk population, so computational filtering was required.

This material consisted of PBMCs, taken 15 days after the yellow fever booster vaccination. This clonotype was sampled from a man younger than 45 who received the YFV17D yellow fever vaccine. The V and J segments used are TRBV20-1 and TRBJ1-1; TRBD1 is perhaps the D gene, given 5 matching bases. DNA sequence: TGCAGTGCTAGCCCGGGACGGGGGAACACTGAAGCTTTCTTT. Its protein product is CSASPGRGNTEAFF.